This T cell receptor beta chain originates from a study of shared clonotypes between healthy human individuals. The authors ran the assay at deep level. This table comes from immunoSEQ multiplex PCR, and its TCRdb copy is limited to in-frame clones, with some not included. Among over a million clones, 60% to 80% were seen once, and the ten largest hold over 1.3%. Division of CD4+ cells produced a CD45RA+ naive subset and a CD45RA-negative memory subset. The receptor comes from a man younger than 35 in good health. The sample comprised memory CD4+ T cells sorted from blood. Stated subset: CD45RA-negative fraction.

The CDR3 DNA is TGCGCCAGCAGCTTCCCCCGGGCAGGGCTCAAAGAGACCCAGTACTTC. Translation: CASSFPRAGLKETQYF. The rearrangement uses TRBV5-1 and TRBJ2-5, with D possibly matching TRBD1 (5 bases). V was pared by 2 bases and J by 3 bases, with 17 bases between. The germline CDR1 and CDR2 sequences are SGHRS and YFSETQ. The CDR3 is made up of 16 amino acids.